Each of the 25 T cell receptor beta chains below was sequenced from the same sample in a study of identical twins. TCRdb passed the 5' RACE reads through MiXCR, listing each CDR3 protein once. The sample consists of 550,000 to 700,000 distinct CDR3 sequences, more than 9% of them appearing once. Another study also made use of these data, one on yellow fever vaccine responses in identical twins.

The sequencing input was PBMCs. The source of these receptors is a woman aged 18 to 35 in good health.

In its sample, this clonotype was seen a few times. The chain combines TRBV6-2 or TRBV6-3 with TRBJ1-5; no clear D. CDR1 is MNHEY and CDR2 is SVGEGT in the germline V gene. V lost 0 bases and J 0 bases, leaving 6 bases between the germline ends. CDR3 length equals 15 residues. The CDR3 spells CASSYSWNSNQPQHF. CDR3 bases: TGTGCCAGCAGTTACTCGTGGAATAGCAATCAGCCCCAGCATTTT.

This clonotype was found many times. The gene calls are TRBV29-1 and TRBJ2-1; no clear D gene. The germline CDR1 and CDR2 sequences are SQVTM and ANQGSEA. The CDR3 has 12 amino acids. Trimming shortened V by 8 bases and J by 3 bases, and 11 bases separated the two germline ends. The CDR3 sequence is CSTGRYYNEQFF. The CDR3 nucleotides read TGCAGCACGGGCAGGTACTACAATGAGCAGTTCTTC.

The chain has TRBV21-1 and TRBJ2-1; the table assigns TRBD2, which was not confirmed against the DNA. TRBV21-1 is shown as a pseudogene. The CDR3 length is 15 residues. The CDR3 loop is CASNDGSAKGYEQFF. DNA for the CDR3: TGTGCCAGCAACGACGGGAGCGCCAAGGGTTATGAGCAGTTCTTC.

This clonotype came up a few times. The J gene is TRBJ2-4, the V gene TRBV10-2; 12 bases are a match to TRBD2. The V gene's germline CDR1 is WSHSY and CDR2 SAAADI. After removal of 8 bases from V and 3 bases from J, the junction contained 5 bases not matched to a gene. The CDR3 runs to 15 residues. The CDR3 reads CASAALAGGKNIQYF. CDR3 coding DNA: TGCGCCAGCGCCGCACTAGCGGGAGGCAAAAACATTCAGTACTTC.

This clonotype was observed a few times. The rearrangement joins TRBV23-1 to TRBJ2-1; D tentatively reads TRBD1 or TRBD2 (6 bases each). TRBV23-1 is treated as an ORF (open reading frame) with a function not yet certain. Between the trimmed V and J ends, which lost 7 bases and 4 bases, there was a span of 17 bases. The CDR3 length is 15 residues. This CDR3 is CASTERGLSYNEQFF. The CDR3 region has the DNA TGCGCCAGCACCGAACGGGGGCTGTCTTACAATGAGCAGTTCTTC.

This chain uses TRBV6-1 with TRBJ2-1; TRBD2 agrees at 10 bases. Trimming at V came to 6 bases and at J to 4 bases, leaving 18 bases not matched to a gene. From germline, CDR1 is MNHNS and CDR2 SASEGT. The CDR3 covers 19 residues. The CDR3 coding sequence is TGTGCCAGCAGCCCCGATACTAGCGGGACCACCAATTTTTACAATGAGCAGTTCTTC. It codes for CASSPDTSGTTNFYNEQFF.

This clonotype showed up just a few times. The CDR3 region has the DNA TGTGCCAGCAGCTTTTACTCTAGCGGCCCCTACAATGAGCAGTTCTTC. Translation gives CASSFYSSGPYNEQFF. The chain has TRBV5-6 and TRBJ2-1; 7 bases are shared with TRBD2. This CDR3 comprises 16 residues. After removal of 2 bases from V and 2 bases from J, the junction contained 7 bases not matched to a gene. CDR1 and CDR2 (germline): SGHDT, YYEEEE.

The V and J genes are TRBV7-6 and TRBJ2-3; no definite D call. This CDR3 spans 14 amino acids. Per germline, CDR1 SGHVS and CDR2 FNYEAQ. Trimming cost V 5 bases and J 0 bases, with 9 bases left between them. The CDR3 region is CASSGYTSTDTQYF. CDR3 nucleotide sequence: TGTGCCAGCAGCGGCTATACTAGCACAGATACGCAGTATTTT.

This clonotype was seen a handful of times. The CDR3 DNA is TGCGCCAGCAGCCAAGGGGGAAGCCCCGACGAGCAGTACTTC. Translation gives CASSQGGSPDEQYF. The chain is built from TRBV4-1 and TRBJ2-7; D gene ambiguous. There are 14 residues in the CDR3. V shed 1 base and J shed 5 bases, with 12 bases lying between them. CDR1 MGHRA and CDR2 YSYEKL come from the germline V gene.

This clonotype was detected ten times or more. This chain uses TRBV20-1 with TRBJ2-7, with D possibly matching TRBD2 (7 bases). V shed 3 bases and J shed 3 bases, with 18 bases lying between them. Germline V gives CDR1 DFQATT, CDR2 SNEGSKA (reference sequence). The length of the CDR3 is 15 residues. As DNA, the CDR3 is TGCAGTGCTAGGGGGGGGCCCAATTATAACTACGAGCAGTACTTC. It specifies CSARGGPNYNYEQYF.

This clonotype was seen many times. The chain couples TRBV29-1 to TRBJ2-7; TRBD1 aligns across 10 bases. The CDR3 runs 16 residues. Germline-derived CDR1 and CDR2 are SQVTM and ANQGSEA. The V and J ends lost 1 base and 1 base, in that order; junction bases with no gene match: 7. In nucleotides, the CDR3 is TGCAGCGTTGAAGTTCCCGACAGGGGGCATTCCTACGAGCAGTACTTC. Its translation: CSVEVPDRGHSYEQYF.

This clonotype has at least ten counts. CDR3: CSAPKGLAGRNEQFF. CDR3 nucleotide sequence: TGCAGTGCACCAAAAGGGCTAGCGGGACGCAATGAGCAGTTCTTC. The chain carries TRBV20-1 and TRBJ2-1; 9 bases agree with TRBD2. The V gene end was trimmed by 6 bases and the J gene end by 6 bases; junction bases not matched to a gene: 12. The length of the CDR3 is 15 residues. CDR1 and CDR2 (germline): DFQATT, SNEGSKA (reference sequence).

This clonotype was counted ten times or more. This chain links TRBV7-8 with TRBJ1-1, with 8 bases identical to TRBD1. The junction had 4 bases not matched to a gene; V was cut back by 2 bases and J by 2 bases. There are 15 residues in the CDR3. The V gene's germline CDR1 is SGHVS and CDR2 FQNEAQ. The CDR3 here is CASSLRQGANTEAFF. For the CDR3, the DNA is TGTGCCAGCAGCTTACGCCAGGGGGCTAACACTGAAGCTTTCTTT.

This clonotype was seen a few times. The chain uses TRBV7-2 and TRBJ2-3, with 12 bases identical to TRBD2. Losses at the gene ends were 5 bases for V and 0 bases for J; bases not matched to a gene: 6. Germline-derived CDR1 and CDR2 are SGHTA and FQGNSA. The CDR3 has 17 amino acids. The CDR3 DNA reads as TGTGCCAGCAGCCTAACTAGCGGGGGGTCTAGCACAGATACGCAGTATTTT. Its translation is CASSLTSGGSSTDTQYF.

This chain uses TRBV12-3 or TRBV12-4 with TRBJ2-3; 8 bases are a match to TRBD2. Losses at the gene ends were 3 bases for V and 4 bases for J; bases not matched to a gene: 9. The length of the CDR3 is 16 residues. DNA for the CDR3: TGTGCCAGCAGTTTTTCAGCGGGAGCTGAGGCAGATACGCAGTATTTT. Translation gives CASSFSAGAEADTQYF.

The CDR3 loop reads CASSGGYYNEQFF. The CDR3 bases are TGTGCCAGCAGTGGCGGATACTACAATGAGCAGTTCTTC. V is TRBV14 and J is TRBJ2-1; no reliable D call. CDR3 length: 13 amino acids. Trimming removed 6 bases at V and 3 bases at J, with 9 bases between. Germline values: CDR1 SGHDN, CDR2 FVKESK. The full variable domain, in which reference TRBV14 and TRBJ2-1 provide the parts outside the CDR3, is EAGVTQFPSHSVIEKGQTVTLRCDPISGHDNLYWYRRVMGKEIKFLLHFVKESKQDESGMPNNRFLAERTGGTYSTLKVQPAELEDSGVYFCASSGGYYNEQFFGPGTRLTVL.

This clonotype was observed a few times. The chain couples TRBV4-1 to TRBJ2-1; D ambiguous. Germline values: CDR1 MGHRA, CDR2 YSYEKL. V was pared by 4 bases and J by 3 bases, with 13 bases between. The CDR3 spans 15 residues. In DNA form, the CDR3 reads TGCGCCAGCAGCCTCCTAGAGACCAGCTACAATGAGCAGTTCTTC. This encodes CASSLLETSYNEQFF.

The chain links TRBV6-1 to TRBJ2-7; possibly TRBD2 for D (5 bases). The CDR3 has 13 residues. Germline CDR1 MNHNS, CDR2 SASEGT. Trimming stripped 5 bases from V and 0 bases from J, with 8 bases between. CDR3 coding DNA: TGTGCCAGCAGTAAGAGGGACTCCTACGAGCAGTACTTC. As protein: CASSKRDSYEQYF.

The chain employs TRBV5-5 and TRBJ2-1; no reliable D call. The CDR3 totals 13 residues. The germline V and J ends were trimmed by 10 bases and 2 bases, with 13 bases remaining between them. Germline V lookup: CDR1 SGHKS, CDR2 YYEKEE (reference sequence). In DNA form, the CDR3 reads TGTGCCGGCCGGACGACCACCTACAATGAGCAGTTCTTC. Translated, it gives CAGRTTTYNEQFF.

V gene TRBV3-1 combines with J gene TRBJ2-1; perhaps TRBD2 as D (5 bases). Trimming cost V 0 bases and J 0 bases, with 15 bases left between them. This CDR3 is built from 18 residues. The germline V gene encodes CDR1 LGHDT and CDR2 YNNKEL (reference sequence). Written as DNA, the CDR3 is TGTGCCAGCAGCCAAGACCCACCGAGAAGCGGCTCCTACAATGAGCAGTTCTTC. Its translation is CASSQDPPRSGSYNEQFF.

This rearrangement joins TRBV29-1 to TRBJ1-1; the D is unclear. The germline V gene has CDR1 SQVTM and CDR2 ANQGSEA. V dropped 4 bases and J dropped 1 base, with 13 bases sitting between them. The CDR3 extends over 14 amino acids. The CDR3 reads CSVGYQARNTEAFF. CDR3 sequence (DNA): TGCAGCGTTGGGTACCAAGCCAGGAACACTGAAGCTTTCTTT.

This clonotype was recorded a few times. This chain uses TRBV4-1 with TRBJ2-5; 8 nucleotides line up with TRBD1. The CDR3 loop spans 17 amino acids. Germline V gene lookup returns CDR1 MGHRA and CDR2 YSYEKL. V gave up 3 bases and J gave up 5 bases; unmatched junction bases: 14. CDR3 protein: CASSHLYRQGPSETQYF. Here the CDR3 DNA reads TGCGCCAGCAGCCACCTCTATAGACAGGGGCCGAGTGAGACCCAGTACTTC.

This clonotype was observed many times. Written as DNA, the CDR3 is TGCAGCGTTGAAGTACACTCGCGCGGTGAGCAGTTCTTC. It translates to CSVEVHSRGEQFF. V gene TRBV29-1 combines with J gene TRBJ2-1; no reliable D call. The CDR3 covers 13 residues. Trimming cost V 1 base and J 9 bases, with 13 bases left between them. Germline CDR1 reads SQVTM; CDR2 reads ANQGSEA.

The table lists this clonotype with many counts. CDR3 nucleotide sequence: TGTGCCAGCAGTTGGGACAGGGGGGTTGAAAAACTGTTTTTT. This encodes CASSWDRGVEKLFF. The V call is TRBV7-2, the J call TRBJ1-4, with 11 bases fitting TRBD1. The CDR3 has 14 residues. V lost 6 bases to trimming and J lost 7 bases; unmatched junction nucleotides: 4. Looked up from germline, CDR1 is SGHTA and CDR2 is FQGNSA.

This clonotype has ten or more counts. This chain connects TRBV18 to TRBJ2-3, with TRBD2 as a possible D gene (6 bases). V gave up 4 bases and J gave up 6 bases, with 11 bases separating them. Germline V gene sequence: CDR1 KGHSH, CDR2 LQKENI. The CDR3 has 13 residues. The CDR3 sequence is CASSQVGGDTQYF. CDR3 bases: TGTGCCAGCTCACAGGTGGGAGGCGATACGCAGTATTTT.